This T cell receptor (beta chain) comes out of a study of blood T cell repertoires in COVID-19. The overall study: The origin of the acute and convalescent COVID-19 samples was the United States, Italy and Spain.

Seattle patient enrollment occurred during active infection, with longitudinal follow-up thereafter. Authors' data handling: Estimates of nucleated cell counts were drawn from the amplification of reference gene primers. TCRdb's copy holds only in-frame clones and misses some; the assay was immunoSEQ multiplex PCR. The D gene and trimming were derived from the DNA, and the V and J assignments and clone size from that table. The table has about 150,000 clones, about 83% seen once. CDR1 SGHRS and CDR2 YFSETQ come from the germline V gene. The length of the CDR3 is 15 residues. The trim removed 3 bases at V and 8 bases at J, leaving 10 bases unmatched.

The source is a woman in her sixties with COVID-19, enrolled during active disease. This chain connects TRBV5-1 to TRBJ1-2, with 10 bases identical to TRBD1. Sequencing was done on a sample of peripheral blood. CDR3 residues: CASSSGTGERSGYTF. CDR3 sequence (DNA): TGCGCCAGCAGCTCCGGGACAGGGGAAAGGAGCGGCTACACCTTC.